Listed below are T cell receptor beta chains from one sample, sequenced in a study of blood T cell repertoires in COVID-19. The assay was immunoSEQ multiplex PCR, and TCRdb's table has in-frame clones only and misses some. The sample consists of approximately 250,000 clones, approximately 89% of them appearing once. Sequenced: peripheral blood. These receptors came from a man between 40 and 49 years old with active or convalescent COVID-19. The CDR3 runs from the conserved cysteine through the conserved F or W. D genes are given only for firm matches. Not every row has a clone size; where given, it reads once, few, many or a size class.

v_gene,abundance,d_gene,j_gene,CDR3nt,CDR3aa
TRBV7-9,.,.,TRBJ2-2,TGTGCCAGCAGCCGCATCCAGGGGGAGCTGTTTTTT,CASSRIQGELFF
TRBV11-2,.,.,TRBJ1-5,TGTGCCAGCAGCCCACTAGCAGGGACCAATCAGCCCCAGCATTTT,CASSPLAGTNQPQHF
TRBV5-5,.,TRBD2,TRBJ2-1,TGTGCCAGCAGCTTGCTAGCGGGGGGGCTGAATGAGCAGTTCTTC,CASSLLAGGLNEQFF
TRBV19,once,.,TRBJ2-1,TGTGCCAGCACAGGTTCGGGGGGCGGTGAGCAGTTCTTC,CASTGSGGGEQFF
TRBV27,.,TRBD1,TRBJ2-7,TGTGCCAGCAGTCTTACACAGGGGAGCCTTGACGAGCAGTACTTC,CASSLTQGSLDEQYF
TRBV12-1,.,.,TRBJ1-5,TGTGCCGCGCCCCGGGTATTGGATCAGCCCCAGCATTTT,CAAPRVLDQPQHF
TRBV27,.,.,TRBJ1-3,TGTGCCAGCAGTAGAAGACCGAGGTCCCCTGGAAACACCATATATTTT,CASSRRPRSPGNTIYF
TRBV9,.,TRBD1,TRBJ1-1,TGTGCCAGCAGCGGGAGGGTGGCAGGGGGCGCGAACACTGAAGCTTTCTTT,CASSGRVAGGANTEAFF
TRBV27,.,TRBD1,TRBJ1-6,TGTGCCAGCAGTCCCGGACAGGGTAATTCACCCCTCCACTTT,CASSPGQGNSPLHF
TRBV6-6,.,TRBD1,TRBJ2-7,TGTGCCAGCAGTTACGCACAGGGGGCCGGCGAGCAGTACTTC,CASSYAQGAGEQYF
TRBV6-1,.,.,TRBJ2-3,TGTGCCAGCAGTGAACTTAGTAGTACAGATACGCAGTATTTT,CASSELSSTDTQYF
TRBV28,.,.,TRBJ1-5,TGTGCCAGCAGTTTAACGGTCGACTATCAGCCCCAGCATTTT,CASSLTVDYQPQHF
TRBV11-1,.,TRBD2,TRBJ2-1,TGTGCCAGCAGCTCGCTGCTAGCGGGGGATGCCTATGAGCAGTTCTTC,CASSSLLAGDAYEQFF
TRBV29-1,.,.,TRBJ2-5,TGCAGCGTTGGCGACAGTTCGGAGACCCAGTACTTC,CSVGDSSETQYF
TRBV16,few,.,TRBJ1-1,TGTGCCAGCAGCCCTCCTGGACTACCTGAAGCTTTCTTT,CASSPPGLPEAFF
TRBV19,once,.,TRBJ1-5,TGTGCCAGTAGTATATACAGGGAACCCGATCAGCCCCAGCATTTT,CASSIYREPDQPQHF
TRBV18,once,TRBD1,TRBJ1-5,TGTGCCAGCACCCCAGACAGGGATCAGCCCCAGCATTTT,CASTPDRDQPQHF
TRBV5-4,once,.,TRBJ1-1,TGTGCCAGCAGCCCCGGACGGGAGAACACTGAAGCTTTCTTT,CASSPGRENTEAFF
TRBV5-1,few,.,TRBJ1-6,TGCGCCAGCAGCCCCAGGACAGACCCAAGCTCCTATAATTCACCCCTCCACTTT,CASSPRTDPSSYNSPLHF
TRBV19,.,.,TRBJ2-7,TGTGCCAGTAGTAGAGCGACAGAAGACTCCTACGAGCAGTACTTC,CASSRATEDSYEQYF
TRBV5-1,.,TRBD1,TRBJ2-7,TGCGCCAGTAGCGCTAGCCGGACAGGGGACTACGAGCAGTACTTC,CASSASRTGDYEQYF
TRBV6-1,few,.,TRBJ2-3,TGTGCCAGCAGTGAAGTTTGGACTCCCCTCACAGATACGCAGTATTTT,CASSEVWTPLTDTQYF
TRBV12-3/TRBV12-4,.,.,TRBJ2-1,TGTGCCAGCCAGGGCAATGAGCAGTTCTTC,CASQGNEQFF
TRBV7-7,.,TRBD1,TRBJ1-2,TGTGCCAGCAGCCCACTAGGACAGGTCGGGGATGGCTACACCTTC,CASSPLGQVGDGYTF
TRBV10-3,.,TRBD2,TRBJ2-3,TGTGCCATCACCATAGCGGGGGGGCGGTCAGGTACGCAGTATTTT,CAITIAGGRSGTQYF
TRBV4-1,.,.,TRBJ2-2,TGCGCCAGCAGCCAACAATCGAGGGATACCACCGGGGAGCTGTTTTTT,CASSQQSRDTTGELFF
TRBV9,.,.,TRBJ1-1,TGTGCCAGCAGCGTAGAATCAGGAGGGGAAGCTTTCTTT,CASSVESGGEAFF
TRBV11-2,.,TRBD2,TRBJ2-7,TGTGCCAGCAGCTTAAGAGGTCCGGGACTAGCGGCCCACGAGCAGTACTTC,CASSLRGPGLAAHEQYF
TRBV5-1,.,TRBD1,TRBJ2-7,TGCGCCAGCAGCTTACGACAGGGAGAAGGCGAGCAGTACTTC,CASSLRQGEGEQYF
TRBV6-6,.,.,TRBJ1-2,TGTGCCAGCAGTCCGAGGGGAGGAGGTGGGTCTAACTATGGCTACACCTTC,CASSPRGGGGSNYGYTF
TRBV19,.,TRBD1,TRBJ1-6,TGTGCCAGTAGTATCACAGGGGGTAATTCACCCCTCCACTTT,CASSITGGNSPLHF
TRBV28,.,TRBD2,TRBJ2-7,TGTGCCAGCAGTTTATCGGGACTAGGGACTTCAAGCTCCTACGAGCAGTACTTC,CASSLSGLGTSSSYEQYF
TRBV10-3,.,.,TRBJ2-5,TGTGCCATCAGTGATTCGACAGACCCAAGGGGAGAGACCCAGTACTTC,CAISDSTDPRGETQYF
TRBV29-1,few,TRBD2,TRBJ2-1,TGCAGCGTCCTACCGGGACTAGAAGGCAATGAGCAGTTCTTC,CSVLPGLEGNEQFF
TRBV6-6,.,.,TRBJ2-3,TGTGCCAGCAGTTACTCGGCATTTTCCACAGATACGCAGTATTTT,CASSYSAFSTDTQYF
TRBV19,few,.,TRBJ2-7,TGTGCCAGTAGCTTTACAGGTCCCTACGAGCAGTACTTC,CASSFTGPYEQYF
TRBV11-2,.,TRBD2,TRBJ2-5,TGTGCCAGCAGCTTAGTGGGGGGGGTCCAAGAGACCCAGTACTTC,CASSLVGGVQETQYF
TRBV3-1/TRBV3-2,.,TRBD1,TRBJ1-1,TGTGCCAGCAGCCGGCGGGACAGGGAAATCACTGAAGCTTTCTTT,CASSRRDREITEAFF
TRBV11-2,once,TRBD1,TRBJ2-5,TGTGCCAGCAGCCTACCCCTTGGGACAGAAGAGACCCAGTACTTC,CASSLPLGTEETQYF
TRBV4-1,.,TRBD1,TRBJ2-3,TGCGCCAGCAGGGACAGGGGGGAGGATACGCAGTATTTT,CASRDRGEDTQYF
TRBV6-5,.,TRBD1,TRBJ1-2,TGTGCCAGCAGTTACCGCAGGGGGCTAACTAACTATGGCTACACCTTC,CASSYRRGLTNYGYTF
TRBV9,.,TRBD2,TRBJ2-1,TGTGCCAGCAGCGTGAGAGGGACTAGCGGGCTTATAGGGGCCTACAATGAGCAGTTCTTC,CASSVRGTSGLIGAYNEQFF
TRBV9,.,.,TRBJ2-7,TGTGCCAGCAGCCCCCAAGAGGAGGGCGAGCAGTACTTC,CASSPQEEGEQYF
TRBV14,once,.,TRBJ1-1,TGTGCCAGCAGCCCCGCGGTTTCATGGAACACTGAAGCTTTCTTT,CASSPAVSWNTEAFF
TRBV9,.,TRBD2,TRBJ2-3,TGTGCCAGCAGCGTATTCGGCGGGGGGGAATCAGATACGCAGTATTTT,CASSVFGGGESDTQYF
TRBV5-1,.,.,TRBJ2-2,TGCGCCAGCAGGTCGGGCCTCGGGGGAACCGGGGAGCTGTTTTTT,CASRSGLGGTGELFF
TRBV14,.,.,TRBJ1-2,TGTGCCAGCAGCCGCGGCATCGACTTCCCGTATGGCTACACCTTC,CASSRGIDFPYGYTF
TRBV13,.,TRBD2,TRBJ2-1,TGTGCCAGCAGCTGGGGACTAGCGGAGCGAGGTTACAATGAGCAGTTCTTC,CASSWGLAERGYNEQFF
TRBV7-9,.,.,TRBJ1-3,TGTGCCAGCAGCTTAGCTATCCGTGAGGGAAACACCATATATTTT,CASSLAIREGNTIYF
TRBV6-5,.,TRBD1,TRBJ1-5,TGTGCCAGCAGGGGACAGGGGGGCCATCAGCCCCAGCATTTT,CASRGQGGHQPQHF
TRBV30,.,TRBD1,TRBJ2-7,TGTGCCTGGAGTGTAGGGACAGCCTACGAGCAGTACTTC,CAWSVGTAYEQYF
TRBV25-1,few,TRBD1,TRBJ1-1,TGTGCCAGCAGTGTCTTTTACAGGGGAGGCGCTGAAGCTTTCTTT,CASSVFYRGGAEAFF
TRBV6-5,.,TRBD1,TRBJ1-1,TGTGCCAGCAGTCCCGGGACAGTGAACACTGAAGCTTTCTTT,CASSPGTVNTEAFF
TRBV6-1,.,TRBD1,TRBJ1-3,TGTGCCAGCAGTGCGGGACAGGGGGCATTGCTAAACACCATATATTTT,CASSAGQGALLNTIYF
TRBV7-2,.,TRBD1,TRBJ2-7,TGTGCCAGCAGCTCTCGGCAGGGGGCAGGAGAGCAGTACTTC,CASSSRQGAGEQYF
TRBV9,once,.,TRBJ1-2,TGTGCCAGCAGCGGACAGGCTTATGGCTACACCTTC,CASSGQAYGYTF
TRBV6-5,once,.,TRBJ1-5,TGTGCCAGCAGTTACAGGACTTCCTGGCAGCCCCAGCATTTT,CASSYRTSWQPQHF